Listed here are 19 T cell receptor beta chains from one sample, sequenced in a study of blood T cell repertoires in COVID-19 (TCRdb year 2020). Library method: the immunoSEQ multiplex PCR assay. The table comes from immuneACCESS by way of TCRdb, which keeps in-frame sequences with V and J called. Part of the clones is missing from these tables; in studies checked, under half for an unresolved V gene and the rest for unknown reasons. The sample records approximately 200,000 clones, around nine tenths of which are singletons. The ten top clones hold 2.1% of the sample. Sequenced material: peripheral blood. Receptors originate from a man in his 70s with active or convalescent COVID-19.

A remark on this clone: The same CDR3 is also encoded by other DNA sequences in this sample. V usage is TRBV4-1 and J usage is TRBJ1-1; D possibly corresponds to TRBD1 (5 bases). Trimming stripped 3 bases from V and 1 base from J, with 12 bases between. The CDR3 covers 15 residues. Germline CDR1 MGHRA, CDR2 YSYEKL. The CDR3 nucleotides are TGCGCCAGCAGCCAGGATCAGGGAGGGAACACTGAAGCTTTCTTT. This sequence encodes CASSQDQGGNTEAFF.

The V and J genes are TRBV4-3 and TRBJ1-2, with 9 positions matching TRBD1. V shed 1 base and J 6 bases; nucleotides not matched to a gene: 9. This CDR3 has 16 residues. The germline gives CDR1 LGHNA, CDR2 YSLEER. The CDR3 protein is CASSQGAPGQGNGYTF. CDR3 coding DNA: TGCGCCAGCAGCCAAGGGGCTCCGGGACAGGGAAATGGCTACACCTTC.

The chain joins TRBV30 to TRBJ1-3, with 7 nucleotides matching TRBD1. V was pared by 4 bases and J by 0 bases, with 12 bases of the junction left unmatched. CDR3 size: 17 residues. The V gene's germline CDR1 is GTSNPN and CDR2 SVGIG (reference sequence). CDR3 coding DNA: TGTGCCTGGACGACAGGGCTCTGGTCCTCCTCTGGAAACACCATATATTTT. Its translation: CAWTTGLWSSSGNTIYF.

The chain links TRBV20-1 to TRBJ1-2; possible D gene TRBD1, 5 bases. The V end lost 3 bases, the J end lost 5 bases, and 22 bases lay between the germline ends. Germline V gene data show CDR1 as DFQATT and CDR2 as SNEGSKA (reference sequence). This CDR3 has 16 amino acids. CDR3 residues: CSASNPQSRTLYGYTF. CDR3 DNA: TGCAGTGCTAGTAATCCCCAATCCCGGACACTTTATGGCTACACCTTC.

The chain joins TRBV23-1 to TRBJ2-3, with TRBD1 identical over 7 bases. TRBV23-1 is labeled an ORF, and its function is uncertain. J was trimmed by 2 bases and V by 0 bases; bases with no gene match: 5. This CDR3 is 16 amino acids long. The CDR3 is CASSQSLTGYTDTQYF. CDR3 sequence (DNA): TGCGCCAGCAGTCAATCTTTGACAGGGTACACAGATACGCAGTATTTT.

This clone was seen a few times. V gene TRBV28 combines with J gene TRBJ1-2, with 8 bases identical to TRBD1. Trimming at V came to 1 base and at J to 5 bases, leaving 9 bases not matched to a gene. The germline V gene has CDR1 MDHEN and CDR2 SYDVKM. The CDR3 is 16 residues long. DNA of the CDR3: TGTGCCAGCAGTTTATTTCAGGGCAGGGGGCTTTATGGCTACACCTTC. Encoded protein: CASSLFQGRGLYGYTF.

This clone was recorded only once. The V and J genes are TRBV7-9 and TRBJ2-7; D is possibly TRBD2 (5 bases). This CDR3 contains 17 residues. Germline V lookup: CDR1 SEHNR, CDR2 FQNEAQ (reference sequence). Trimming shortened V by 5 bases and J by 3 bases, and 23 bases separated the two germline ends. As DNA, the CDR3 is TGTGCCAGCAGCGCCTCCCTGGAGGCCTACCCTTACTACGAGCAGTACTTC. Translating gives CASSASLEAYPYYEQYF.

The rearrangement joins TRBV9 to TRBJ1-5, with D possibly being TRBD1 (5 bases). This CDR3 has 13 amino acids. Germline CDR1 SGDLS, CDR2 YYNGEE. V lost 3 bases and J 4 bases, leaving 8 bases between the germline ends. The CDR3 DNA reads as TGTGCCAGCAGCGCAGGGACTAATCAGCCCCAGCATTTT. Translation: CASSAGTNQPQHF.

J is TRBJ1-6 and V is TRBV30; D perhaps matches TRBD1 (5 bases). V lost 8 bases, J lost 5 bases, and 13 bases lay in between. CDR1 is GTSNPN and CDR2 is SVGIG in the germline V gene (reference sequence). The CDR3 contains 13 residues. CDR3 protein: CARPGGNNSPLHF. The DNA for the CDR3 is TGTGCCCGACCGGGGGGGAATAATTCACCCCTCCACTTT.

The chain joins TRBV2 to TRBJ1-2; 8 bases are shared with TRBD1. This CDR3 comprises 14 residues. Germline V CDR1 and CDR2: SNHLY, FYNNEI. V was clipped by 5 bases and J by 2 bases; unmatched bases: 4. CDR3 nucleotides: TGTGCCAGCAGTTCCGACAGGGGAAACTATGGCTACACCTTC. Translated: CASSSDRGNYGYTF.

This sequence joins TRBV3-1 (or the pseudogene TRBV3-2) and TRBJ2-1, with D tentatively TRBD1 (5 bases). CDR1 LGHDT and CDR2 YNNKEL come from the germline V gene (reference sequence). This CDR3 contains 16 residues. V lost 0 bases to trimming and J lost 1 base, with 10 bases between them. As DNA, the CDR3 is TGTGCCAGCAGCCAAGATTGGCAGGGATCCTACAATGAGCAGTTCTTC. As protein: CASSQDWQGSYNEQFF.

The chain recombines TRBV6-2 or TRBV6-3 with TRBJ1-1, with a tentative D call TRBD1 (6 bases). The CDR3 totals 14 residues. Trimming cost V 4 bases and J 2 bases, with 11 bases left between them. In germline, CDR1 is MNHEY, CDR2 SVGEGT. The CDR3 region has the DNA TGTGCCAGCAGTTTGACAGGAATCAACACTGAAGCTTTCTTT. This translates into CASSLTGINTEAFF.

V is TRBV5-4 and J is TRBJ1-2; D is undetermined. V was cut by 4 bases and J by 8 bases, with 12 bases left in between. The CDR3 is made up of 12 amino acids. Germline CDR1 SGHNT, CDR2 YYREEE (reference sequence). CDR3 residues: CASSPGARGYTF. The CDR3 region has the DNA TGTGCCAGCAGCCCTGGTGCCCGGGGCTACACCTTC.

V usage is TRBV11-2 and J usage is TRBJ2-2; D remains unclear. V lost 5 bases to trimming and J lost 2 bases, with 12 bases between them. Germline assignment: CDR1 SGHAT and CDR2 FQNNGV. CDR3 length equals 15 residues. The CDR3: CASSPQLLNTGELFF. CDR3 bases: TGTGCCAGCAGCCCCCAGTTGTTAAACACCGGGGAGCTGTTTTTT. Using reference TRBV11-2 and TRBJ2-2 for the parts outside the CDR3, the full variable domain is EAGVAQSPRYKIIEKRQSVAFWCNPISGHATLYWYQQILGQGPKLLIQFQNNGVVDDSQLPKDRFSAERLKGVDSTLKIQPAKLEDSAVYLCASSPQLLNTGELFFGEGSRLTVL.

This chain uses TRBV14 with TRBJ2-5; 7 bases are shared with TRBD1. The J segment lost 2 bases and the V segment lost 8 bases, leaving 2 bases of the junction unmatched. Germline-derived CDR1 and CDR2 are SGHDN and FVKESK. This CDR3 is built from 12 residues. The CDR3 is CASGTVQETQYF. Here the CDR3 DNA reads TGTGCCAGCGGGACAGTACAAGAGACCCAGTACTTC. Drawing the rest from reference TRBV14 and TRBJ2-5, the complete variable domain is EAGVTQFPSHSVIEKGQTVTLRCDPISGHDNLYWYRRVMGKEIKFLLHFVKESKQDESGMPNNRFLAERTGGTYSTLKVQPAELEDSGVYFCASGTVQETQYFGPGTRLLVL.

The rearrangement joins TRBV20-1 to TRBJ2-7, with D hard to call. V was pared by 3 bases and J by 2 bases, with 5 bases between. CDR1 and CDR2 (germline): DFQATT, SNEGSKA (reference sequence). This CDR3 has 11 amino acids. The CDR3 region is CSASRAYEQYF. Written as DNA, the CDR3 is TGCAGTGCTAGCCGCGCCTACGAGCAGTACTTC.

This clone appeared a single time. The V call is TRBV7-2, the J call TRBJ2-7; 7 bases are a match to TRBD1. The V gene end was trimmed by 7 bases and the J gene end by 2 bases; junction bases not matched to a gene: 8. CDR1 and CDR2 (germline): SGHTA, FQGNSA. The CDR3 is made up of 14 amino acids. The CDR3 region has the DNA TGTGCCAGCAAATCGTCACAGGGGCCCTACGAGCAGTACTTC. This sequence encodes CASKSSQGPYEQYF.

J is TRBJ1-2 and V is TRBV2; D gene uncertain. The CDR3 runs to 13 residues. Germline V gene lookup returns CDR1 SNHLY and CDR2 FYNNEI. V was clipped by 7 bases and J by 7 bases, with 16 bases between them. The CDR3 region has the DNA TGTGCCAGCAAATCCGGGGAGAGTTCTGGCTACACCTTC. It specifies CASKSGESSGYTF.

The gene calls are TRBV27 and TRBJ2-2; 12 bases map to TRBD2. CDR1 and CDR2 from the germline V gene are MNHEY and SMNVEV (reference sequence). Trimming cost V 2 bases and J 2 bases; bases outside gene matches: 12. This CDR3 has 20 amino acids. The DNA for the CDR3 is TGTGCCAGCAGTTTAGAGTCTAGCGGGAGGGCCCTACTAAACACCGGGGAGCTGTTTTTT. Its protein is CASSLESSGRALLNTGELFF.